This record concerns one T cell receptor beta chain sequence. The specificity of this receptor is unknown. No much larger clonotype is one base removed from it; base qualities were not supplied. The sample belongs to a study of blood T cell repertoires in COVID-19 (TCRdb year 2020). About the investigation overall: The collaborator samples originated in the United States, Italy and Spain and spanned the acute and convalescent phases of COVID-19. The repertoires were released in a freely available public database meant as a resource for research on the immune response to SARS-CoV-2. Sample metadata almost always included a de-identified subject ID, COVID-19 status, age in years and sex. Subjects who had been exposed to COVID-19, were actively infected with it, or had recovered from it provided the deeply sampled blood TCRbeta repertoires that made up the dataset. Where HLA class I and class II types were available, the types were taken from metadata supplied by the sample provider, not from assay-based typing. The prospective study material was composed of cDNA or gDNA derived from T cells, B-cell-depleted T cells, or PBMCs. The samples were drawn from the first 160 participants of the ongoing ImmuneRACE study and from roughly 1,300 subjects provided by 6 global collaborators. Results the study describes overall, beyond this receptor: The amount of clinical and demographic metadata varied by source and participant and was provided uncurated.

Per the germline V gene, SGHVS is the CDR1 and FNYEAQ is the CDR2. The CDR3, cysteine through phenylalanine, is 16 amino acids long. CDR3 DNA is the only sequence kept; it has 48 bases, read in frame from the first base. V is shortened by 4 bases, J by 0 bases, and the region joining them spans 13 bases. Enrolling through a virtual design, the prospective study's participants ranged in age from roughly 18 to 95 years and lived across more than 20 United States geographic areas. Cohort assignment in the prospective study relied on participant-reported clinical history from a screening survey and a study questionnaire. Exposed participants had been in contact, within 2 weeks of entering the study, with a person who had a PCR-confirmed or clinician-diagnosed case of COVID-19. In the prospective study, mobile phlebotomists collected whole blood, serum and a nasopharyngeal or oropharyngeal swab from each participant. Additional blood draws and questionnaires over an approximately 2-month period could optionally be provided by prospective study participants. Prospective study blood samples were shipped either frozen or at room temperature before DNA extraction.

TCRbeta CDR3 regions were amplified from genomic DNA using the immunoSEQ Assay, a bias-controlled multiplex PCR. For the original study's pipeline: The number of nucleated cells in each sample was estimated by amplification of reference gene primers within the assay. Sequence reads were collapsed and filtered to measure the absolute abundance of every unique TCRbeta CDR3 rearrangement. For each sample, productive Simpson clonality was calculated as the square root of Simpson's diversity index across productive rearrangements. Here the immuneACCESS table is served through TCRdb, limited to in-frame sequences with V and J called. Missing clones are a known gap in these copies; in checked studies unresolved V genes cover under half, and the rest lacks a known reason. Clone size and V and J calls were adopted from that table, with D and trimming inferred from the DNA. The sample yields about 370,000 clones; 90% to 95% were counted once. The top ten hold around 0.94% of the sample.

The receptor was isolated from a woman aged 40 to 49 who had been exposed to COVID-19. Sequencing used PBMCs or T cells enriched from blood (not recorded which). This receptor chain uses TRBV7-6 and TRBJ1-3, with the D gene uncertain. For the CDR3, the sequence is CASSSGSWLSGNTIYF. The DNA sequence is TGTGCCAGCAGCTCCGGGAGTTGGCTCTCTGGAAACACCATATATTTT.